This TCR beta chain was recorded in a study of cytomegalovirus exposure and HLA in healthy donors. Study results and caveats: Most TCR sequences were seen very rarely across donors, but some public TCRs occurred in many. As immune exposure information, only CMV serostatus was available. TCR beta sequences numbering around 15,000 were associated with HLA alleles at 0.05 false discovery rate in a later analysis.

The sample holds a few counts of this clone. Its antigen is not known. V was trimmed by 6 bases and J by 3 bases, leaving 15 bases between them. The CDR3 is made up of 16 amino acids. Germline assignment: CDR1 LNHDA and CDR2 SQIVND (reference sequence). At collection, donors were nominally healthy, but unrecorded immune exposures were probable. The primer mix had 60 Vbeta and 13 Jbeta primers. TCRdb's table, derived via immunoSEQ multiplex PCR, lists solely in-frame clones and lacks some. Of 130,000 to 150,000 clones detected, 80% appear once; the ten largest clones hold roughly 4.7%. Sequences were obtained from PBMCs. This chain joins TRBV19 and TRBJ2-6, with D possibly matching TRBD2 (6 bases). The origin of this receptor is a man aged 35-49 years in good health and CMV-seronegative. The CDR3 DNA follows: TGTGCCAGTAGCACGGGGAGGTCGAATGGGGCCAACGTCCTGACTTTC. Residues: CASSTGRSNGANVLTF.